The entry below describes one T cell receptor beta chain. What it binds is not known. These data belong to a study of T cells expressing NK-cell markers. Study conclusions and caveats: The dominant NKG2C+ clonotypes represented about 1.0-7.0% of CD8+ T cells in about six donors.

This CDR3 has 14 residues. Germline-derived CDR1 and CDR2 are SEHNR and FQNEAQ (reference sequence). The cDNA for TCR beta came from 5'RACE template switching with UMIs. Reanalyzing the 5' RACE reads, TCRdb keeps one entry per CDR3 protein, without DNA. The sample features 90,000 to 130,000 distinct CDR3 sequences, with approximately 18% in its top ten. The TCR originated in a woman between 18 and 69 years old in good health. Sequencing input: blood T cells: a sorted CD56 or NKG2C T cell subset, CD4+ or CD8+ T cells, or bulk PBMC T cells (not recorded which). This chain connects TRBV7-9 to TRBJ2-1; TCRdb indicates TRBD2, and absent DNA this call remains unverified. The CDR3 here is CATTPGLEYNEQFF. The variable domain in full, with the rest retrieved from reference TRBV7-9 and TRBJ2-1, is DTGVSQNPRHKITKRGQNVTFRCDPISEHNRLYWYRQTLGQGPEFLTYFQNEAQLEKSRLLSDRFSAERPKGSFSTLEIQRTEQGDSAMYLCATTPGLEYNEQFFGPGTRLTVL.